The next 27 T cell receptor beta chains were all read from a single sample in a study of T cells in localized non-small cell lung cancer. Here immunoSEQ multiplex PCR was the method, and the copy in TCRdb shows in-frame clones only, minus some. This table holds some 30,000 clones, roughly 90% found once. This sample comprised peripheral blood mononuclear cells, obtained before any cancer treatment. These receptors were taken from a man aged 35-69 years with stage III lung adenocarcinoma.

V is TRBV7-9 and J is TRBJ1-2, with 7 positions matching TRBD1. CDR3 size: 14 residues. From germline, CDR1 is SEHNR and CDR2 FQNEAQ (reference sequence). Germline trimming cut 5 bases from V and 4 bases from J; bases unmatched to any gene: 7. The CDR3 DNA sequence: TGTGCCAGCAGCAAAGGGGGACAGAGCTATGGCTACACCTTC. As protein: CASSKGGQSYGYTF.

The chain has TRBV19 and TRBJ2-7; 8 bases fit TRBD1. This CDR3 is 14 amino acids long. The ends lost 4 bases at V and 0 bases at J; junction bases unmatched: 2. Germline CDR1 is LNHDA and CDR2 is SQIVND (reference sequence). The CDR3, as DNA: TGTGCCAGTAGTAAGACAGGGGACTCCTACGAGCAGTACTTC. Translating it yields CASSKTGDSYEQYF.

This clone was found once. The rearrangement links TRBV6-6 to TRBJ1-1; the D is unclear. Trimming stripped 2 bases from V and 1 base from J, with 11 bases between. The CDR3 runs 15 residues. Germline loops: CDR1 MNHNY, CDR2 SVGAGI (reference sequence). CDR3 sequence reads: CASSYTRWGNTEAFF. CDR3 nucleotide sequence: TGTGCCAGCAGTTACACCAGGTGGGGGAACACTGAAGCTTTCTTT.

The chain joins TRBV4-1 to TRBJ2-7; 9 nucleotides agree with TRBD2. Germline CDR1 is MGHRA and CDR2 is YSYEKL. CDR3 length equals 15 residues. V was clipped by 2 bases and J by 3 bases; unmatched bases: 5. CDR3 bases: TGCGCCAGCAGCCAATGGACTAGCGACCTCTACGAGCAGTACTTC. It codes for CASSQWTSDLYEQYF.

The chain recombines TRBV6-5 with TRBJ1-1, with 9 positions matching TRBD1. Germline CDR1 is MNHEY and CDR2 is SVGAGI. This CDR3 has 15 residues. The V gene end was trimmed by 0 bases and the J gene end by 8 bases; junction bases not matched to a gene: 7. The CDR3 coding sequence is TGTGCCAGCAGTTACTCAATAACAGGGGGCCTAGAAGCTTTCTTT. Translating gives CASSYSITGGLEAFF.

The chain employs TRBV19 and TRBJ2-2; maybe TRBD1 (6 bases). Trimming stripped 4 bases from V and 2 bases from J, with 11 bases between. The CDR3 totals 15 residues. Germline V gene sequence: CDR1 LNHDA, CDR2 SQIVND (reference sequence). CDR3 sequence: CASSKLDRNTGELFF. The CDR3 coding sequence is TGTGCCAGTAGTAAACTGGACAGAAACACCGGGGAGCTGTTTTTT.

This chain connects TRBV5-6 to TRBJ2-2; D gene unclear. This CDR3 is 13 amino acids long. V was trimmed by 0 bases and J by 5 bases, leaving 5 bases between them. The germline V gene has CDR1 SGHDT and CDR2 YYEEEE. The CDR3 protein is CASSLAATGELFF. The CDR3 coding sequence is TGTGCCAGCAGCTTGGCGGCGACCGGGGAGCTGTTTTTT.

This clone was seen only once. The chain joins TRBV6-6 to TRBJ2-7; a possible D gene is TRBD2 (7 bases). Germline CDR1 and CDR2: MNHNY and SVGAGI (reference sequence). V lost 7 bases and J lost 1, with 20 bases in between. The CDR3 is 16 amino acids. Here the CDR3 reads CASTEAGGRGSYEQYF. The DNA for the CDR3 is TGTGCCAGCACCGAAGCCGGGGGGCGCGGGTCCTACGAGCAGTACTTC.

The chain uses TRBV11-3 and TRBJ2-2, with 8 bases fitting TRBD2. Germline V lookup: CDR1 SGHNT, CDR2 YENEEA. The junction had 7 bases not matched to a gene; V was cut back by 9 bases and J by 7 bases. The CDR3 is 13 residues long. The CDR3 is CASRRGEIGELFF. In DNA form, the CDR3 reads TGTGCCAGTCGGCGGGGGGAAATCGGGGAGCTGTTTTTT.

The chain couples TRBV5-8 to TRBJ1-5; possible D gene TRBD1, 5 bases. The ends were cut back, 2 bases at V and 4 bases at J, with 16 bases in the middle. This CDR3 contains 16 residues. Germline V gene sequence: CDR1 SGHTS, CDR2 YDEGEE. The CDR3 reads CASSFDVGAPNQPQHF. CDR3 in DNA: TGTGCCAGCAGCTTTGATGTAGGGGCCCCTAATCAGCCCCAGCATTTT.

The chain carries TRBV2 and TRBJ1-1; TRBD1 matches 7 bases. Losses at the gene ends were 7 bases for V and 3 bases for J; bases not matched to a gene: 5. Germline CDR1 reads SNHLY; CDR2 reads FYNNEI. The CDR3 totals 13 residues. For the CDR3, the DNA is TGTGCCAGCAAGAGGGGGCGCGACACTGAAGCTTTCTTT. The encoded protein is CASKRGRDTEAFF.

V and J are TRBV14 and TRBJ1-6; D not resolved. This CDR3 comprises 12 residues. Germline-derived CDR1 and CDR2 are SGHDN and FVKESK. The germline V and J ends were trimmed by 2 bases and 15 bases, with 11 bases remaining between them. The DNA of the CDR3 is TGTGCCAGCAGCCAAAACGGATGGCTCCTCCACTTT. It translates to CASSQNGWLLHF. The full variable domain, its missing parts supplied by reference TRBV14 and TRBJ1-6, is EAGVTQFPSHSVIEKGQTVTLRCDPISGHDNLYWYRRVMGKEIKFLLHFVKESKQDESGMPNNRFLAERTGGTYSTLKVQPAELEDSGVYFCASSQNGWLLHFGNGTRLTVT.

This clone was counted a few times. The gene calls are TRBV20-1 and TRBJ1-2; 7 positions match TRBD1. Germline V gene sequence: CDR1 DFQATT, CDR2 SNEGSKA (reference sequence). J gave up 7 bases and V 6 bases, and 5 bases lay outside the gene matches. The CDR3 is made up of 11 amino acids. This chain's CDR3 is CSATGEVGYTF. The CDR3 DNA reads TGCAGTGCCACAGGGGAGGTTGGCTACACCTTC.

The chain employs TRBV7-2 and TRBJ1-5; unclear D gene. The CDR3 sequence is 14 residues long. Per the germline V gene, CDR1 is SGHTA and CDR2 is FQGNSA. Trimming cost V 5 bases and J 5 bases, with 13 bases left between them. CDR3 protein: CASSLKGGDQPQHF. The DNA of the CDR3 is TGTGCCAGCAGCCTAAAAGGCGGCGATCAGCCCCAGCATTTT.

The chain carries TRBV19 and TRBJ1-5; D not certain. The CDR3 is 12 amino acids. V shed 3 bases and J shed 4 bases, with 4 bases lying between them. CDR1 and CDR2 (germline): LNHDA, SQIVND (reference sequence). The CDR3 DNA reads TGTGCCAGTAGTATGAGGAATCAGCCCCAGCATTTT. It codes for CASSMRNQPQHF.

The chain has TRBV7-2 and TRBJ2-3, with TRBD2 matching 10 bases. CDR3 length equals 15 residues. CDR1 is SGHTA and CDR2 is FQGNSA in the germline V gene. With 4 bases clipped from V and 2 bases from J, the junction kept 3 bases outside the gene matches. This CDR3 reads CASSSSGGLTDTQYF. DNA for the CDR3: TGTGCCAGCAGCTCTAGCGGGGGCCTCACAGATACGCAGTATTTT.

The rearrangement links TRBV30 to TRBJ2-5, with D perhaps matching TRBD1 (5 bases). Germline lookup yields CDR1 GTSNPN and CDR2 SVGIG (reference sequence). The CDR3 is 12 residues long. Trimming removed 8 bases at V and 0 bases at J, with 10 bases between. The CDR3 bases are TGTGCCGGACAAGATAACCAAGAGACCCAGTACTTC. It specifies CAGQDNQETQYF. The full variable domain, its missing parts supplied by reference TRBV30 and TRBJ2-5, is SQTIHQWPATLVQPVGSPLSLECTVEGTSNPNLYWYRQAAGRGLQLLFYSVGIGQISSEVPQNLSASRPQDRQFILSSKKLLLSDSGFYLCAGQDNQETQYFGPGTRLLVL.

A single count supports this clone. The J gene is TRBJ2-5, the V gene TRBV7-2; D is unresolved. Germline V CDR1 and CDR2: SGHTA, FQGNSA. Trimming pared 2 bases from V and 4 bases from J, leaving 17 bases between. This CDR3 spans 16 amino acids. The CDR3 spells CASSLSVALRLETQYF. In nucleotides, the CDR3 is TGTGCCAGCAGCTTATCAGTAGCTTTAAGGCTAGAGACCCAGTACTTC.

The chain links TRBV6-5 to TRBJ1-5, with D perhaps TRBD1 (5 bases). Germline V gene data show CDR1 as MNHEY and CDR2 as SVGAGI. Trimming removed 6 bases from V and 3 bases from J, with 9 bases in between. The CDR3 runs 13 residues. The CDR3 protein is CASRVGTNQPQHF. The CDR3 nucleotides are TGTGCCAGCAGGGTGGGGACCAATCAGCCCCAGCATTTT.

A few counts support this clone. J is TRBJ1-2 and V is TRBV4-2; tentative D call: TRBD1 (5 bases). The CDR3 sequence is 14 residues long. Germline V CDR1 and CDR2: LGHNA, YNFKEQ. Trimming took 1 base from V and 7 from J, leaving 13 bases between them. The CDR3 region is CASSQVSQGSGYTF. The CDR3 DNA is TGTGCCAGCAGCCAAGTTTCGCAGGGAAGTGGCTACACCTTC.

The CDR3 coding sequence is TGTGCCAGCAGCTCCTCTACTCGGCGGGGGATATCTAGCACAGATACGCAGTATTTT. Translation gives CASSSSTRRGISSTDTQYF. The V gene is TRBV11-2, the J gene TRBJ2-3; 7 bases agree with TRBD2. Losses at the gene ends were 4 bases for V and 0 bases for J; bases not matched to a gene: 16. This CDR3 has 19 amino acids. The germline CDR1 and CDR2 sequences are SGHAT and FQNNGV. The full variable domain, with the rest looked up from reference TRBV11-2 and TRBJ2-3, is EAGVAQSPRYKIIEKRQSVAFWCNPISGHATLYWYQQILGQGPKLLIQFQNNGVVDDSQLPKDRFSAERLKGVDSTLKIQPAKLEDSAVYLCASSSSTRRGISSTDTQYFGPGTRLTVL.

The chain combines TRBV6-5 with TRBJ2-5; TRBD1 agrees at 8 bases. The germline V gene encodes CDR1 MNHEY and CDR2 SVGAGI. J lost 1 base, V lost 2 bases, and 3 bases had no gene match. The length of the CDR3 is 15 residues. In DNA form, the CDR3 reads TGTGCCAGCAGTTACGGGACAGGTCGCCAAGAGACCCAGTACTTC. Its translation: CASSYGTGRQETQYF.

V is TRBV28 and J is TRBJ1-2; TRBD1 matches 11 bases. After removal of 6 bases from V and 8 bases from J, the junction contained 11 bases not matched to a gene. Germline CDR1 and CDR2: MDHEN and SYDVKM. The CDR3 is made up of 15 amino acids. DNA for the CDR3: TGTGCCAGCAGGAAGGACAGGGGGCGCGGTAGCGGCTACACCTTC. Its protein product is CASRKDRGRGSGYTF.

This clone appeared once. V is TRBV7-8 and J is TRBJ2-7; D possibly corresponds to TRBD2 (6 bases). Germline-derived CDR1 and CDR2 are SGHVS and FQNEAQ. Trimming cost V 2 bases and J 1 base, with 12 bases left between them. The CDR3 is made up of 15 amino acids. CDR3: CASSLKGGGSYEQYF. The CDR3 nucleotides are TGTGCCAGCAGCTTAAAGGGTGGAGGGTCCTACGAGCAGTACTTC.

A single count supports this clone. The chain has TRBV28 and TRBJ1-6; tentative D call: TRBD1 (5 bases). The CDR3 is made up of 14 amino acids. Germline-derived CDR1 and CDR2 are MDHEN and SYDVKM. Trimming cost V 2 bases and J 8 bases, with 10 bases left between them. The CDR3 region has the DNA TGTGCCAGCAGTTTAGTGACAGAATATTCACCCCTCCACTTT. Translated, it gives CASSLVTEYSPLHF.

The V call is TRBV7-8, the J call TRBJ2-7, with D possibly matching TRBD1 (6 bases). Trimming removed 2 bases from V and 2 bases from J, with 10 bases in between. Germline values: CDR1 SGHVS, CDR2 FQNEAQ. CDR3 length: 14 amino acids. For the CDR3, the DNA is TGTGCCAGCAGCTTAAACCGGGACACCTACGAGCAGTACTTC. This sequence encodes CASSLNRDTYEQYF.

CDR3 loop: CASSPRSRGGYTF. DNA for the CDR3: TGTGCCAGCAGCCCCCGGTCCCGGGGTGGCTACACCTTC. V and J are TRBV9 and TRBJ1-2; D is ambiguous. Trimming stripped 4 bases from V and 7 bases from J, with 14 bases between. CDR3 length equals 13 residues. The germline V gene has CDR1 SGDLS and CDR2 YYNGEE. The full variable domain, rest sourced from reference TRBV9 and TRBJ1-2, is DSGVTQTPKHLITATGQRVTLRCSPRSGDLSVYWYQQSLDQGLQFLIQYYNGEERAKGNILERFSAQQFPDLHSELNLSSLELGDSALYFCASSPRSRGGYTFGSGTRLTVV.